One and the same sample provided the 23 T cell receptor beta chains below, sequenced in a study of blood T cell repertoires in COVID-19. Data came from immunoSEQ multiplex PCR; TCRdb stores just in-frame clones and leaves some out. The profile shows fewer than 250,000 clones, 86% of them singletons. Sequenced sample: PBMCs or T cells enriched from blood (not recorded which). Receptors were obtained from a woman aged 40 to 50 with acute COVID-19.

CDR3 sequence: CASSGRDRNTIYF. CDR3 bases: TGTGCCAGCAGCGGCAGGGATAGAAACACCATATATTTT. This chain uses TRBV7-2 with TRBJ1-3; D is perhaps TRBD1 (5 bases). The germline V gene encodes CDR1 SGHTA and CDR2 FQGNSA. The ends were cut back, 5 bases at V and 5 bases at J, with 10 bases in the middle. The CDR3 covers 13 residues.

This clone showed up just once. The chain links TRBV11-3 to TRBJ2-1, with a possible D match to TRBD2 (6 bases). Per the germline V gene, CDR1 is SGHNT and CDR2 is YENEEA. The germline V and J ends were trimmed by 7 bases and 0 bases, with 16 bases remaining between them. The CDR3 spans 16 residues. The CDR3 region is CASTQVSGSSYNEQFF. Written as DNA, the CDR3 is TGTGCCAGCACCCAAGTTAGCGGAAGCTCCTACAATGAGCAGTTCTTC.

This clone was found once. The genes are TRBV15 and TRBJ1-1; D ambiguous. The V and J ends lost 0 bases and 11 bases respectively, with 13 bases between them. The CDR3 loop spans 13 amino acids. CDR1 is LNHNV, CDR2 YYDKDF, per germline (reference sequence). The CDR3 bases are TGTGCCACCAGCAGAGATCGAGGCAGCGGGGCTTTCTTT. Residues: CATSRDRGSGAFF. Variable domain in full (rest from reference TRBV15 and TRBJ1-1): DAMVIQNPRYQVTQFGKPVTLSCSQTLNHNVMYWYQQKSSQAPKLLFHYYDKDFNNEADTPDNFQSRRPNTSFCFLDIRSPGLGDTAMYLCATSRDRGSGAFFGQGTRLTVV.

J is TRBJ2-7 and V is TRBV7-2; maybe TRBD2 (6 bases). The V end was cut by 4 bases, the J end by 1 base, with 14 bases between. CDR1 is SGHTA, CDR2 FQGNSA, per germline. CDR3 size: 15 residues. The CDR3 DNA is TGTGCCAGCAGCTCCACCCTACTAGCATCCTACGAGCAGTACTTC. Translation gives CASSSTLLASYEQYF.

This chain joins TRBV4-1 and TRBJ1-5; D is undetermined. The ends were cut back, 1 base at V and 3 bases at J, with 4 bases in the middle. Germline CDR1 is MGHRA and CDR2 is YSYEKL. The CDR3 has 13 amino acids. The CDR3 DNA reads as TGCGCCAGCAGCCAAGTCCACAATCAGCCCCAGCATTTT. It codes for CASSQVHNQPQHF.

The chain couples TRBV28 to TRBJ1-5; TRBD1 agrees at 7 bases. Germline CDR1 MDHEN, CDR2 SYDVKM. This CDR3 region has 15 residues. V trimming: 6 bases; J trimming: 5 bases; junction bases outside the gene matches: 10. Here the CDR3 DNA reads TGTGCCAGCAGCAACAGGGGAATGAAGGATCAGCCCCAGCATTTT. It encodes CASSNRGMKDQPQHF.

J is TRBJ1-1 and V is TRBV6-5, with TRBD1 matching 8 bases. The CDR3 length is 13 residues. The V gene's germline CDR1 is MNHEY and CDR2 SVGAGI. The V and J ends lost 6 bases and 6 bases, in that order; junction bases with no gene match: 6. The CDR3 DNA sequence: TGTGCCAGCAGCGGACAGGGAAGGCCTGAAGCTTTCTTT. Translated, it gives CASSGQGRPEAFF.

The rearrangement joins TRBV2 to TRBJ1-6; 9 nucleotides align to TRBD1. Trimming removed 5 bases from V and 10 bases from J; junction bases left unmatched: 6. The length of the CDR3 is 14 residues. CDR1 and CDR2 from the germline V gene are SNHLY and FYNNEI. CDR3 loop: CASSRDRVVSPLHF. CDR3 sequence (DNA): TGTGCCAGCAGTCGGGACAGGGTGGTATCACCCCTCCACTTT.

This chain uses TRBV7-9 with TRBJ2-3, with TRBD1 as a possible D gene (5 bases). V dropped 2 bases and J dropped 0 bases, with 15 bases sitting between them. The CDR3 is made up of 17 amino acids. Germline V gene data show CDR1 as SEHNR and CDR2 as FQNEAQ (reference sequence). The CDR3 bases are TGTGCCAGCAGCTTAAGAGGCCAGGGCTCTAGCACAGATACGCAGTATTTT. Its translation: CASSLRGQGSSTDTQYF.

The chain recombines TRBV5-1 with TRBJ1-1, with 7 positions matching TRBD1. CDR3 length: 15 residues. Germline V CDR1 and CDR2: SGHRS, YFSETQ. V was pared by 4 bases and J by 5 bases, with 11 bases of the junction left unmatched. CDR3 in amino acids: CASSPDTGAGTEAFF. In DNA form, the CDR3 reads TGCGCCAGCAGCCCTGACACAGGGGCTGGTACTGAAGCTTTCTTT.

This clone was seen a handful of times. This chain connects TRBV7-8 to TRBJ2-7, with 8 bases matching TRBD1. The CDR3 runs to 13 residues. Trimming at V came to 4 bases and at J to 3 bases, leaving 2 bases not matched to a gene. Germline V CDR1 and CDR2: SGHVS, FQNEAQ. Written as DNA, the CDR3 is TGTGCCAGCAGCTCCGGGACAGGCTACGAGCAGTACTTC. This sequence encodes CASSSGTGYEQYF.

This chain joins TRBV27 and TRBJ2-1, with D perhaps TRBD2 (5 bases). The CDR3 extends over 14 amino acids. Germline CDR1 and CDR2: MNHEY and SMNVEV (reference sequence). V dropped 5 bases and J dropped 7 bases, with 15 bases sitting between them. CDR3 sequence (DNA): TGTGCCAGCAGTCGAAGCGGAGGCTGGAATGAGCAGTTCTTC. Translating it yields CASSRSGGWNEQFF.

This clone was found a few times. V and J are TRBV19 and TRBJ2-2; D remains unclear. The V gene's germline CDR1 is LNHDA and CDR2 SQIVND (reference sequence). This CDR3 has 12 amino acids. Trimming left V 6 bases short and J 5 bases short, with 7 bases between. The CDR3 here is CASSYGTGELFF. In DNA, the CDR3 is TGTGCCAGTAGCTACGGGACCGGGGAGCTGTTTTTT.

The J gene is TRBJ2-5, the V gene TRBV28; possible D gene TRBD1, 5 bases. This CDR3 has 15 residues. V was cut by 2 bases and J by 3 bases, with 13 bases left in between. The germline V gene has CDR1 MDHEN and CDR2 SYDVKM. The CDR3 sequence: CASSLQQGEKETQYF. The DNA of the CDR3 is TGTGCCAGCAGTTTACAGCAGGGCGAAAAAGAGACCCAGTACTTC.

V and J are TRBV7-8 and TRBJ1-1; 7 nucleotides match TRBD1. The CDR3 consists of 14 residues. The J segment lost 2 bases and the V segment lost 5 bases, leaving 5 bases of the junction unmatched. The germline gives CDR1 SGHVS, CDR2 FQNEAQ. The chain's CDR3 is CASSRGQSNTEAFF. CDR3 nucleotides: TGTGCCAGCAGCCGGGGACAGTCTAACACTGAAGCTTTCTTT.

The table lists this clone with a count of one. This chain uses TRBV7-8 with TRBJ2-2; 13 bases match TRBD2. There are 16 residues in the CDR3. Germline V gene lookup returns CDR1 SGHVS and CDR2 FQNEAQ. Germline trimming cut 5 bases from V and 5 bases from J; bases unmatched to any gene: 5. The CDR3 sequence is CASSQGLAGLTGELFF. CDR3 coding DNA: TGTGCCAGCAGCCAGGGACTAGCGGGGCTAACCGGGGAGCTGTTTTTT.

The chain joins TRBV18 to TRBJ1-1; tentatively, D is TRBD1 (5 bases). Trimming pared 4 bases from V and 1 base from J, leaving 7 bases between. Germline assignment: CDR1 KGHSH and CDR2 LQKENI. There are 13 residues in the CDR3. The CDR3 nucleotides are TGTGCCAGCTCACAAGGGGAGAACACTGAAGCTTTCTTT. Its translation: CASSQGENTEAFF.

This rearrangement joins TRBV6-6 to TRBJ1-6; perhaps TRBD1 as D (5 bases). The CDR3 consists of 17 residues. Between the trimmed V and J ends, which lost 5 bases and 4 bases, there was a span of 18 bases. Germline lookup yields CDR1 MNHNY and CDR2 SVGAGI (reference sequence). The CDR3 nucleotides read TGTGCCAGCAGTCCCCAGGGAGGTCCGCCGTATAATTCACCCCTCCACTTT. Protein: CASSPQGGPPYNSPLHF.

The chain couples TRBV10-1 to TRBJ2-1; 15 bases match TRBD2. This CDR3 spans 21 amino acids. Germline loops: CDR1 WNHNN, CDR2 SYGVQD (reference sequence). Trimming cost V 3 bases and J 7 bases; bases outside gene matches: 19. CDR3 coding DNA: TGCGCCAGCAGTGACGGGGGGACAGGCCTATCGGGACTAGCGGGAGGAAATGAGCAGTTCTTC. Its protein product is CASSDGGTGLSGLAGGNEQFF.

The chain links TRBV7-8 to TRBJ1-2; 9 bases map to TRBD1. The CDR3 runs 14 residues. Germline loops: CDR1 SGHVS, CDR2 FQNEAQ. Germline trimming cut 5 bases from V and 8 bases from J; bases unmatched to any gene: 9. CDR3 nucleotides: TGTGCCAGCAGCACGGACAGGGGAACGTACGGCTACACCTTC. Translating gives CASSTDRGTYGYTF.

V gene TRBV19 combines with J gene TRBJ2-2; 11 positions match TRBD2. Per germline, CDR1 LNHDA and CDR2 SQIVND (reference sequence). CDR3 size: 16 residues. The J segment lost 6 bases and the V segment lost 2 bases, leaving 5 bases of the junction unmatched. The CDR3 DNA sequence: TGTGCCAGTAGTATAACTAGCGGGAGTAACGCCGGGGAGCTGTTTTTT. It is translated as CASSITSGSNAGELFF.

The J gene is TRBJ1-1, the V gene TRBV3-1 (or the pseudogene TRBV3-2); weak D call: TRBD1 (6 bases). Germline-derived CDR1 and CDR2 are LGHDT and YNNKEL (reference sequence). V gave up 4 bases and J gave up 8 bases, with 8 bases separating them. The CDR3 consists of 11 residues. The CDR3 loop is CASSLGQEAFF. DNA of the CDR3: TGTGCCAGCAGCCTCGGACAGGAAGCTTTCTTT.

The V and J genes are TRBV30 and TRBJ1-2; TRBD1 agrees at 8 bases. Trimming at V came to 5 bases and at J to 0 bases, leaving 5 bases not matched to a gene. This CDR3 is 14 amino acids long. The V gene's germline CDR1 is GTSNPN and CDR2 SVGIG (reference sequence). The CDR3 here is CAWYRGGPNYGYTF. For the CDR3, the DNA is TGTGCCTGGTACAGGGGGGGTCCTAACTATGGCTACACCTTC. The full variable domain, with the rest looked up from reference TRBV30 and TRBJ1-2, is SQTIHQWPATLVQPVGSPLSLECTVEGTSNPNLYWYRQAAGRGLQLLFYSVGIGQISSEVPQNLSASRPQDRQFILSSKKLLLSDSGFYLCAWYRGGPNYGYTFGSGTRLTVV.